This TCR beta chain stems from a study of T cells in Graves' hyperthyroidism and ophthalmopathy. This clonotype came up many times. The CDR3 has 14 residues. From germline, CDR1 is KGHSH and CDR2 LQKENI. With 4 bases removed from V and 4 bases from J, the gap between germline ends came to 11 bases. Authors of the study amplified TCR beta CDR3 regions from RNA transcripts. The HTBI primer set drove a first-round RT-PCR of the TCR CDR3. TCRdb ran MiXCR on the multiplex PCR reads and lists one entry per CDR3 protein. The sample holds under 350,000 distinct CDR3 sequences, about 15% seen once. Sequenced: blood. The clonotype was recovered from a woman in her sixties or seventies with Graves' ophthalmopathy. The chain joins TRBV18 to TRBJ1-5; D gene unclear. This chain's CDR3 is CASSQSGRNQPQHF. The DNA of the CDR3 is TGTGCCAGCTCACAATCCGGGCGGAATCAGCCCCAGCATTTT. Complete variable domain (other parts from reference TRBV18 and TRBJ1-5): NAGVMQNPRHLVRRRGQEARLRCSPMKGHSHVYWYRQLPEEGLKFMVYLQKENIIDESGMPKERFSAEFPKEGPSILRIQQVVRGDSAAYFCASSQSGRNQPQHFGDGTRLSIL.